The clone carrying this T cell receptor beta chain was counted at least ten times. Its target is not known. Germline trimming cut 1 base from V and 3 bases from J; bases unmatched to any gene: 12. The CDR3 runs 17 residues. CDR1 SGHRS and CDR2 YFSETQ come from the germline V gene. Each TCR transcript was tagged with a 10-nucleotide random UMI during 5'RACE. From the 5' RACE reads, TCRdb called clonotypes with MiXCR, one entry per CDR3 protein. This table holds about 120,000 distinct CDR3 sequences, about 3.2% found once. This record comes from a study of neurological immune-mediated disorders. Findings and limits, study-wide: HTLV-1-associated myelopathy led in TCR clonal expansion, while multiple sclerosis ranked lowest, below healthy controls.

V and J are TRBV5-1 and TRBJ2-7, with 8 bases identical to TRBD2. Sequencing was carried out using PBMCs. The receptor was isolated from a woman aged 25 to 45 with multiple sclerosis. The CDR3 here is CASSLKFRGGPLYEQYF. Here the CDR3 DNA reads TGCGCCAGCAGCTTGAAGTTCCGGGGGGGTCCCCTCTACGAGCAGTACTTC. The full variable domain, rest sourced from reference TRBV5-1 and TRBJ2-7, is KAGVTQTPRYLIKTRGQQVTLSCSPISGHRSVSWYQQTPGQGLQFLFEYFSETQRNKGNFPGRFSGRQFSNSRSEMNVSTLELGDSALYLCASSLKFRGGPLYEQYFGPGTRLTVT.